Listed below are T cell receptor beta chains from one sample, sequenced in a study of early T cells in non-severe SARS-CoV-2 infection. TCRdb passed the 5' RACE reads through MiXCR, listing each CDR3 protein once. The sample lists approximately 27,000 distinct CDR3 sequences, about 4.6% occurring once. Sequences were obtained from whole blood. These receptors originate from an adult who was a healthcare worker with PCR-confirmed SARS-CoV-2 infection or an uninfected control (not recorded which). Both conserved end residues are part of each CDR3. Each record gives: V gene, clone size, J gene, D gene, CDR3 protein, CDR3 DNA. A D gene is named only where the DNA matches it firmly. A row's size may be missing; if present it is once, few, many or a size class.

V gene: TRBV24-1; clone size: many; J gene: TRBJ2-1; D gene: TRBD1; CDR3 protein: CATRDRPGRGPYNEQFF; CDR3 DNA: TGTGCCACCCGGGACAGACCTGGCAGGGGCCCGTACAATGAGCAGTTCTTC
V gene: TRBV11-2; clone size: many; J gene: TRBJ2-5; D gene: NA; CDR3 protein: CASSFTREETQYF; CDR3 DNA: TGTGCCAGCAGCTTTACGAGAGAAGAGACCCAGTACTTC
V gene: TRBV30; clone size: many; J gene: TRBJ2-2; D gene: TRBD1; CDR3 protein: CAWSFGTANTGELFF; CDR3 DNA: TGTGCCTGGAGTTTTGGGACAGCGAACACCGGGGAGCTGTTTTTT
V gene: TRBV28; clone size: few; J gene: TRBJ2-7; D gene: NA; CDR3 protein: CASRSGQPGSYEQYF; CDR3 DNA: TGTGCCAGCAGATCCGGACAGCCCGGCTCCTACGAGCAGTACTTC
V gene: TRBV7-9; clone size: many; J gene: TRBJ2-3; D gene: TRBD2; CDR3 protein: CASIPSGESTDTQYF; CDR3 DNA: TGTGCCAGCATCCCTAGCGGGGAGAGCACAGATACGCAGTATTTT
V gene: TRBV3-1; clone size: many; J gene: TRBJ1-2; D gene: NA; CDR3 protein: CASSQETSMNYGYTF; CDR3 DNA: TGTGCCAGCAGCCAAGAAACTTCGATGAACTATGGCTACACCTTC
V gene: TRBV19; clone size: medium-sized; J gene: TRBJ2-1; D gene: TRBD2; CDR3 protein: CASSTRTSGKGSEQFF; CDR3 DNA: TGTGCCAGTAGTACCAGGACTAGCGGGAAGGGGTCTGAGCAGTTCTTC
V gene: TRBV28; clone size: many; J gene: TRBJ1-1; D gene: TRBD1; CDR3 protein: CASWLQGGTEAFF; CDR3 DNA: TGTGCCAGCTGGTTGCAGGGGGGCACTGAAGCTTTCTTT
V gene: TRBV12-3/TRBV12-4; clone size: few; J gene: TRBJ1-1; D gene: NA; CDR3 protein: CASSLAGSIAAFF; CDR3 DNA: TGTGCCAGCAGTTTAGCGGGGAGTATTGCAGCTTTCTTT
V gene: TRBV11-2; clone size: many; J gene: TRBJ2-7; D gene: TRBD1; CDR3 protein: CASSTGTGREQYF; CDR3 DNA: TGTGCCAGCAGCACCGGGACAGGGCGCGAGCAGTACTTC
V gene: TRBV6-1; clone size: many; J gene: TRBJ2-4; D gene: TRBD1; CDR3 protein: CASSGRQGIAKNIQYF; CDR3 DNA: TGTGCCAGCAGTGGCAGACAGGGAATTGCCAAAAACATTCAGTACTTC
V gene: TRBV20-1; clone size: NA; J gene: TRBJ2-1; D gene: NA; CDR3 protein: CSARERNNEQFF; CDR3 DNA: TGCAGTGCTAGAGAGAGGAACAATGAGCAGTTCTTC
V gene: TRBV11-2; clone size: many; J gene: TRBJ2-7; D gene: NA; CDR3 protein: CASSPIVPEQYF; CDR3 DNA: TGTGCCAGCAGCCCGATAGTTCCGGAGCAGTACTTC
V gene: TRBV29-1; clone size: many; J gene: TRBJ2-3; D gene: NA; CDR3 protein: CSVLRRDTQYF; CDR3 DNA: TGCAGCGTTTTAAGGAGGGATACGCAGTATTTT
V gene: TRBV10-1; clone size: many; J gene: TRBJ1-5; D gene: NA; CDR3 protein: CALFVGQPQHF; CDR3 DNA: TGCGCCCTGTTCGTTGGTCAGCCCCAGCATTTT
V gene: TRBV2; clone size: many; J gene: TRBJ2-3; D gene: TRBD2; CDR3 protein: CASSVWDLAGISTDTQYF; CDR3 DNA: TGTGCCAGCAGTGTCTGGGACCTAGCGGGCATTAGCACAGATACGCAGTATTTT
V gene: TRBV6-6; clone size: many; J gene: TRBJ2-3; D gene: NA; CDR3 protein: CASTGQVGPSTDTQYF; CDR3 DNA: TGTGCCAGCACTGGTCAGGTAGGGCCGAGCACAGATACGCAGTATTTT
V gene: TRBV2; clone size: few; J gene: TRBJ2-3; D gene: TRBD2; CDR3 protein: CASSGTSGDTDTQYF; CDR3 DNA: TGTGCCAGCTCCGGGACTAGCGGGGACACAGATACGCAGTATTTT
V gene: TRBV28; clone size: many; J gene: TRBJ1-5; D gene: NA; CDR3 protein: CASTPGREPQHF; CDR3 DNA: TGTGCCAGCACGCCTGGGCGGGAGCCCCAGCATTTT
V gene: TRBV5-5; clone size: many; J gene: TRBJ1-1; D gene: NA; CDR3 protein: CASSLVNTEAFF; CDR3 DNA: TGTGCCAGCAGCTTGGTGAACACTGAAGCTTTCTTT
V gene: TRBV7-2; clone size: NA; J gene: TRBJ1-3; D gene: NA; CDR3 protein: CASSPDPNGNTIYF; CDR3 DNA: TGTGCCAGCAGCCCCGACCCGAACGGAAACACCATATATTTT
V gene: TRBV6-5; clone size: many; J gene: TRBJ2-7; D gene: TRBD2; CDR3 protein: CASSYSGLAMYEQYF; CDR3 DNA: TGTGCCAGCAGTTACTCGGGACTAGCTATGTACGAGCAGTACTTC
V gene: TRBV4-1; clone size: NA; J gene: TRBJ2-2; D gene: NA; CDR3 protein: CASSQRWGAGGELFF; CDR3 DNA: TGCGCCAGCAGCCAAAGATGGGGCGCGGGCGGGGAGCTGTTTTTT
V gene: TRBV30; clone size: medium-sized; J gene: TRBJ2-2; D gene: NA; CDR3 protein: CAWSVLEGENRDGELFF; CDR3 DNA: TGTGCCTGGAGTGTACTGGAGGGAGAGAATCGGGACGGGGAGCTGTTTTTT
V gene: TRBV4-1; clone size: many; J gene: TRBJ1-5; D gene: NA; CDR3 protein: CASSQVEGPQPQHF; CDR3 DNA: TGCGCCAGCAGCCAAGTGGAGGGACCCCAGCCCCAGCATTTT
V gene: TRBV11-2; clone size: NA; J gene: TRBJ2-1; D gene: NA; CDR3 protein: CASSQAPGAGTIQSSYNEQFF; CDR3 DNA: TGTGCCAGCAGCCAAGCCCCTGGGGCGGGTACTATACAAAGCTCCTACAATGAGCAGTTCTTC
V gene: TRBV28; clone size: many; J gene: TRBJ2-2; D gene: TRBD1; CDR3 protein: CATGRAGGYVYRGNTGELFF; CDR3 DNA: TGTGCCACGGGCAGGGCAGGGGGTTACGTGTACCGTGGGAACACCGGGGAGCTGTTTTTT
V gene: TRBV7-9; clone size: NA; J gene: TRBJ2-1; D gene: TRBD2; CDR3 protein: CASSSSGAPYNEQFF; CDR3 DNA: TGTGCCAGCAGTTCAAGCGGGGCCCCCTACAATGAGCAGTTCTTC
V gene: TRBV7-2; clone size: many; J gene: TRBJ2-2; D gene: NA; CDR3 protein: CASSTSRSGELFF; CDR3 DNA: TGTGCCAGCAGCACCTCAAGGTCCGGGGAGCTGTTTTTT
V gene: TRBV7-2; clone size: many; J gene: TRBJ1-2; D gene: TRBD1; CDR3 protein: CASSLDRGRGYGYTF; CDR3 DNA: TGTGCCAGCAGCCTCGACAGGGGGCGCGGCTATGGCTACACCTTC
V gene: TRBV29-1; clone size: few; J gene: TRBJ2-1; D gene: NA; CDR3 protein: CSVEPRGLQFNEQFF; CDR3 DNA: TGCAGCGTGGAACCCAGGGGTCTACAATTCAATGAGCAGTTCTTC
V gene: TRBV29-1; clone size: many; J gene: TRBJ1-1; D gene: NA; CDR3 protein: CSAQMSEAFF; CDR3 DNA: TGCAGCGCTCAAATGAGTGAAGCTTTCTTT
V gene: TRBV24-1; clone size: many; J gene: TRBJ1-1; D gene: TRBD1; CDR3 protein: CATSRQGGTEAFF; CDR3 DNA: TGTGCCACCAGTCGACAGGGAGGCACTGAAGCTTTCTTT
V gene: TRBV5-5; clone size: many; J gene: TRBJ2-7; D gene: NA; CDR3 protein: CASSLESYEQYF; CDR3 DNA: TGTGCCAGCAGCTTGGAGTCATACGAGCAGTACTTC
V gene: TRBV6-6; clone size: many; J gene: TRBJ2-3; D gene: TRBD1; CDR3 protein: CASSYSVGTAWDTQYF; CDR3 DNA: TGTGCCAGCAGTTACTCAGTGGGGACAGCTTGGGATACGCAGTATTTT
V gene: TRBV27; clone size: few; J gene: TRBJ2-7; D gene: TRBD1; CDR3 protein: CASRGQGAHEQYF; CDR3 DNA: TGTGCCAGCAGGGGACAGGGGGCCCACGAGCAGTACTTC
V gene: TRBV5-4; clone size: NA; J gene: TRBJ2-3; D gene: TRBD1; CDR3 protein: CASSDRDRGTDTQYF; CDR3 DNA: TGTGCCAGCAGCGACCGGGACAGGGGCACAGATACGCAGTATTTT
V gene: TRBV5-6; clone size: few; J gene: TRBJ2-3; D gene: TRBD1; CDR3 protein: CASSLPRDRTTDTQYF; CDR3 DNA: TGTGCCAGCAGCTTGCCCCGGGACAGAACCACAGATACGCAGTATTTT
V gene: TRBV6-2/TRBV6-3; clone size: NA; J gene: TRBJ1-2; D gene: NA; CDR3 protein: CASSYSIYGYTF; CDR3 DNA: TGTGCCAGCAGTTACTCGATCTATGGCTACACCTTC
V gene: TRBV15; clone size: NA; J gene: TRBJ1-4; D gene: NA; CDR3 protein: CATSRGVSGKLFF; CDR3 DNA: TGTGCCACCAGCAGAGGGGTTTCGGGAAAACTGTTTTTT
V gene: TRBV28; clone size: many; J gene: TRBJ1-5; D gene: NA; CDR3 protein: CAIKEGGLNQPQHF; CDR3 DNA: TGTGCCATCAAAGAGGGGGGTCTTAATCAGCCCCAGCATTTT
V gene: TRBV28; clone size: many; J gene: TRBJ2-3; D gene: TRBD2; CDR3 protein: CASSFRGGRTDTQYF; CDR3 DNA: TGTGCCAGCAGTTTCCGCGGGGGGCGCACAGATACGCAGTATTTT
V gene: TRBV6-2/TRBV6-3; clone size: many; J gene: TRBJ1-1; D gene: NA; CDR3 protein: CASSPSRGIDTEAFF; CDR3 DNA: TGTGCCAGCAGTCCGAGCCGGGGTATTGACACTGAAGCTTTCTTT
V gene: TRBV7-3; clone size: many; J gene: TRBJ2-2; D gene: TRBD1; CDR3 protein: CASSSGTGWNTGELFF; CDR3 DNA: TGTGCCAGCAGCTCTGGGACAGGGTGGAACACCGGGGAGCTGTTTTTT
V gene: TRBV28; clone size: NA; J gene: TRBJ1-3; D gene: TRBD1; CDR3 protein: CASSRPGTGLGNTIYF; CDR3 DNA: TGTGCCAGCAGCCGGCCCGGGACAGGCCTTGGAAACACCATATATTTT